Each of the 17 T cell receptor beta chains below was sequenced from the same sample in a study of shared clonotypes between healthy human individuals. This table comes from immunoSEQ multiplex PCR, and its TCRdb copy is limited to in-frame clones, with some not included. The sample gives about 1.4 million clones, around 97% of which show up once; approximately 1.1% is in the top ten. The sample was naive CD4+ T cells sorted from blood. Described subset: CD45RA+ positively selected. Every receptor here comes from a man aged 30 to 45 in good health.

DNA for the CDR3: TGTGCCAGCAGTACAGTTATGAACACTGAAGCTTTCTTT. This encodes CASSTVMNTEAFF. The chain couples TRBV6-1 to TRBJ1-1; D remains ambiguous. Trimming removed 5 bases from V and 0 bases from J, with 7 bases in between. Looked up from germline, CDR1 is MNHNS and CDR2 is SASEGT. The CDR3 length is 13 residues.

This clone appeared a few times. The chain couples TRBV2 to TRBJ1-5; D is unresolved. In germline, CDR1 is SNHLY, CDR2 FYNNEI. This CDR3 has 12 amino acids. V lost 1 base, J lost 9 bases, and 7 bases lay in between. The CDR3 DNA is TGTGCCAGCAGTGAAGGGCGCAGGCCCCAGCATTTT. Amino acid sequence: CASSEGRRPQHF.

The DNA of the CDR3 is TGTGCCAGCAGCTTAAAAGGCGCGGGATTGTTCACCGGGGAGCTGTTTTTT. Amino acid sequence: CASSLKGAGLFTGELFF. This chain uses TRBV11-2 with TRBJ2-2; D is perhaps TRBD2 (6 bases). CDR3 length: 17 amino acids. Germline CDR1 is SGHAT and CDR2 is FQNNGV. Trimming left V 2 bases short and J 4 bases short, with 17 bases between.

CDR3 in DNA: TGTGCCTGGAAAAGTTTGATGGAGCAGTACTTC. Encoded protein: CAWKSLMEQYF. This rearrangement joins TRBV30 to TRBJ2-7; D unclear. Trimming took off 4 bases at V and 7 bases at J, with 11 bases between the two ends. This CDR3 region has 11 residues. The germline V gene has CDR1 GTSNPN and CDR2 SVGIG (reference sequence).

The genes are TRBV7-7 and TRBJ2-1; 7 bases fit TRBD2. Germline V gene lookup returns CDR1 SSHAT and CDR2 FNYEAQ (reference sequence). This CDR3 is built from 15 residues. The ends lost 1 base at V and 6 bases at J; junction bases unmatched: 6. The CDR3 loop reads CASSLGTTSFNEQFF. The DNA of the CDR3 is TGTGCCAGCAGCTTAGGGACGACTAGCTTCAATGAGCAGTTCTTC.

The chain links TRBV5-1 to TRBJ1-5, with D possibly matching TRBD1 (6 bases). Trimming took 0 bases from V and 1 from J, leaving 8 bases between them. This CDR3 has 15 amino acids. Per germline, CDR1 SGHRS and CDR2 YFSETQ. The CDR3 loop reads CASSLAGESNQPQHF. CDR3 sequence (DNA): TGCGCCAGCAGCTTGGCAGGGGAGAGCAATCAGCCCCAGCATTTT.

V usage is TRBV7-8 and J usage is TRBJ2-6; a possible D gene is TRBD1 (6 bases). Trimming took off 5 bases at V and 4 bases at J, with 12 bases between the two ends. The CDR3 is 15 residues long. Germline V CDR1 and CDR2: SGHVS, FQNEAQ. The CDR3 DNA follows: TGTGCCAGCAGCATAACAGGGACCGGGGCCAACGTCCTGACTTTC. The encoded protein is CASSITGTGANVLTF. Variable domain in full (rest from reference TRBV7-8 and TRBJ2-6): GAGVSQSPRYKVAKRGQDVALRCDPISGHVSLFWYQQALGQGPEFLTYFQNEAQLDKSGLPSDRFFAERPEGSVSTLKIQRTQQEDSAVYLCASSITGTGANVLTFGAGSRLTVL.

This chain links TRBV5-1 with TRBJ1-3; D may be TRBD1 (5 bases). V was pared by 2 bases and J by 0 bases, with 15 bases between. Germline CDR1 reads SGHRS; CDR2 reads YFSETQ. The CDR3 has 17 residues. Written as DNA, the CDR3 is TGCGCCAGCAGCTTAGGACTTGGGACCATCTCTGGAAACACCATATATTTT. This sequence encodes CASSLGLGTISGNTIYF.

The chain is built from TRBV5-1 and TRBJ2-7, with no clear D. The CDR3 spans 13 residues. Trimming cost V 2 bases and J 6 bases, with 12 bases left between them. The germline gives CDR1 SGHRS, CDR2 YFSETQ. CDR3 nucleotides: TGCGCCAGCAGCTTTCGTTTAGGGCGCGAGCAGTACTTC. Translating it yields CASSFRLGREQYF.

This clone occurred a few times. The V gene is TRBV19, the J gene TRBJ2-7; the D gene could be TRBD1 or TRBD2 (5 bases each). The V and J ends lost 2 bases and 9 bases respectively, with 14 bases between them. CDR3 size: 13 residues. The germline V gene encodes CDR1 LNHDA and CDR2 SQIVND (reference sequence). CDR3 in DNA: TGTGCCAGTAGTATACCCAGCAGGGACCGGCAGTACTTC. Amino acids: CASSIPSRDRQYF.

The CDR3: CASSRWGSDTEAFF. Written as DNA, the CDR3 is TGTGCCAGTAGTAGGTGGGGATCGGACACTGAAGCTTTCTTT. This rearrangement joins TRBV19 to TRBJ1-1; D gene unclear. Germline V gene lookup returns CDR1 LNHDA and CDR2 SQIVND (reference sequence). V was clipped by 4 bases and J by 3 bases, with 12 bases between them. There are 14 residues in the CDR3.

The CDR3 region has the DNA TGCAGCGTTGTCGAAGTGATTAGCACAGATACGCAGTATTTT. Its protein product is CSVVEVISTDTQYF. The rearrangement links TRBV29-1 to TRBJ2-3, with D hard to call. CDR1 SQVTM and CDR2 ANQGSEA come from the germline V gene. V lost 4 bases to trimming and J lost 0 bases, with 11 bases between them. This CDR3 has 14 amino acids.

This clone appeared once. This sequence joins TRBV5-1 and TRBJ2-1; the match to TRBD1 covers 7 bases. Germline V gives CDR1 SGHRS, CDR2 YFSETQ. Unmatched junction bases numbered 9, after V lost 3 bases and J lost 6 bases. The CDR3 is 15 amino acids. The chain's CDR3 is CASSSRGTLVNEQFF. The CDR3 DNA is TGCGCCAGCAGCTCCAGGGGGACATTGGTCAATGAGCAGTTCTTC.

V and J are TRBV11-2 and TRBJ2-1; the D gene is possibly TRBD1 (6 bases). The CDR3 length is 13 residues. Germline CDR1 and CDR2: SGHAT and FQNNGV. V lost 0 bases and J 9 bases, leaving 9 bases between the germline ends. CDR3 sequence: CASSLDRGREQFF. CDR3 in DNA: TGTGCCAGCAGCTTAGACAGGGGACGTGAGCAGTTCTTC. The full variable domain, in which reference TRBV11-2 and TRBJ2-1 provide the parts outside the CDR3, is EAGVAQSPRYKIIEKRQSVAFWCNPISGHATLYWYQQILGQGPKLLIQFQNNGVVDDSQLPKDRFSAERLKGVDSTLKIQPAKLEDSAVYLCASSLDRGREQFFGPGTRLTVL.

The CDR3 bases are TGTGCCAGCAGTGATCTAGCGGGAGTCAGCTCCTACAATGAGCAGTTCTTC. This translates into CASSDLAGVSSYNEQFF. The rearrangement joins TRBV28 to TRBJ2-1, with 10 bases matching TRBD2. The CDR3 sequence is 17 residues long. The J segment lost 0 bases and the V segment lost 5 bases, leaving 7 bases of the junction unmatched. The germline V gene encodes CDR1 MDHEN and CDR2 SYDVKM.

This chain connects TRBV7-2 to TRBJ2-5; TRBD2 aligns across 7 bases. Germline V gives CDR1 SGHTA, CDR2 FQGNSA. The V segment lost 2 bases and the J segment 4 bases; nucleotides outside the gene matches: 7. CDR3 size: 15 residues. CDR3 coding DNA: TGTGCCAGCAGCTTATGGCCGGCGGGAGTAGAGACCCAGTACTTC. Its protein product is CASSLWPAGVETQYF.

As regards this clone: Other DNA sequences within the sample encode an identical CDR3. The chain is built from TRBV5-1 and TRBJ1-2; D call uncertain. The CDR3 has 13 residues. Looked up from germline, CDR1 is SGHRS and CDR2 is YFSETQ. Trimming took off 0 bases at V and 3 bases at J, with 6 bases between the two ends. DNA of the CDR3: TGCGCCAGCAGCTTGGGGGCCGACTATGGCTACACCTTC. This sequence encodes CASSLGADYGYTF.